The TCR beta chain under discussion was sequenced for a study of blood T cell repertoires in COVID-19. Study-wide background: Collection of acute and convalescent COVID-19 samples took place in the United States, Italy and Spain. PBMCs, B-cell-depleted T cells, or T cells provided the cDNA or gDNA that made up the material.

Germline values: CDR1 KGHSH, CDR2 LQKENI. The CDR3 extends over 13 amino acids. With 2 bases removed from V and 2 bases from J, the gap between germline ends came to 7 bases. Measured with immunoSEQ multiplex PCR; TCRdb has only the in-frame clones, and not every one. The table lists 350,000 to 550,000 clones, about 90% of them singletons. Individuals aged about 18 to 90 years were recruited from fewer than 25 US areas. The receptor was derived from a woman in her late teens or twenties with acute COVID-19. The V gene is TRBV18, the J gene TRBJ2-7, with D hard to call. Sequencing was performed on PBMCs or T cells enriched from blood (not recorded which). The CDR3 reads CASSPVPAYEQYF. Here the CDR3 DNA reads TGTGCCAGCTCACCAGTCCCAGCCTACGAGCAGTACTTC. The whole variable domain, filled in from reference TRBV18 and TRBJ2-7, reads NAGVMQNPRHLVRRRGQEARLRCSPMKGHSHVYWYRQLPEEGLKFMVYLQKENIIDESGMPKERFSAEFPKEGPSILRIQQVVRGDSAAYFCASSPVPAYEQYFGPGTRLTVT.